This T cell receptor (beta chain) was identified during a study of human T cells and chemical hapten exposure. Whole-study results and caveats: Large CDR3 similarity clusters arose significantly more often from expanded TCRs than from controls.

In regard to this clonotype: Its antigen is not known. This may be a read error, as it is one base from a much larger clone.

Time point noted: patch test 1, 2 weeks after DPC sensitization. The treatment was: therapeutic diphenylcyclopropenone sensitization with weekly scalp DPC. TCRdb itself ran the RACE reads through MiXCR, one entry per CDR3 protein. This sample has 370,000 or so distinct CDR3 sequences, with approximately 4.4% found just once. The CDR3 runs 14 residues. Per germline, CDR1 LGHDT and CDR2 YNNKEL (reference sequence). Sequencing used whole blood, obtained in connection with sensitization to the hapten diphenylcyclopropenone (DPC). V usage is TRBV3-1 and J usage is TRBJ2-1; D is ambiguous. This sequence originates from a woman aged 45-59 years with alopecia areata. Some clones in this sample may be carry-over from other donors' samples. The CDR3 region has the DNA TGTGCCGGCAGCCAAGTCCCACCTCTAGGGGAGCAGTTCTTC. Translated: CAGSQVPPLGEQFF.